The clone carrying this TCR beta chain occurred a few times. No antigen is known for it. The sample belongs to a study of early T cells in non-severe SARS-CoV-2 infection. Across the whole study: Bulk RNA taken from unsorted whole blood was sequenced, leaving chains unpaired.

Unique molecular identifier tags were affixed to discrete cDNA molecules. Each CDR3 protein gets one entry after TCRdb re-called the 5' RACE reads with MiXCR. This table holds tens of thousands of distinct CDR3 sequences, almost 5.5% found once. Overall study findings and caveats: VDJdb-based matching was biased toward anti-spike CD8 responses and missed private and CD4 specificities.

The germline CDR1 and CDR2 sequences are DFQATT and SNEGSKA (reference sequence). Losses at the gene ends were 3 bases for V and 3 bases for J; bases not matched to a gene: 5. The CDR3 is 13 amino acids. Material: whole blood, obtained at baseline. The chain employs TRBV20-1 and TRBJ2-7; 7 bases map to TRBD1. This TCR was sampled from an adult who was a healthcare worker with PCR-confirmed SARS-CoV-2 infection or an uninfected control (not recorded which). Here the CDR3 reads CSASGTVNYEQYF. The CDR3 DNA sequence: TGCAGTGCTAGCGGGACAGTGAACTACGAGCAGTACTTC.